One and the same sample provided the 23 T cell receptor beta chains below, sequenced in a study of tumor-infiltrating lymphocytes in primary liver carcinoma. The source of the blood RNA was unsorted whole blood, and germline DNA was extracted as well. cDNA specific to TCR beta was made from 450 to 500 ng of total RNA, with a constant-region primer employed for priming. The TCR beta library was amplified through three nested multiplex PCR rounds in a modified ARM-PCR procedure. Investigators reported that the first two PCR rounds, at 10 cycles each, used TRBV1-TRBV30 forward primers with a C-beta reverse primer. TCRdb re-called the multiplex PCR reads through MiXCR, storing one row per CDR3 protein. The sample lists approximately 300,000 distinct CDR3 sequences, approximately 65% occurring once. The sequencing sample was made of peripheral blood. Receptors originate from a man aged 35 to 55 with primary liver carcinoma and hepatitis B virus infection.

The rearrangement joins TRBV6-1 to TRBJ2-2, with 7 bases identical to TRBD1. CDR3 size: 14 residues. CDR1 is MNHNS, CDR2 SASEGT, per germline. V gave up 10 bases and J gave up 5 bases; unmatched junction bases: 10. The DNA for the CDR3 is TGTGCCACCTCGACAGGGCGGATAACCGGGGAGCTGTTTTTT. It yields the protein CATSTGRITGELFF.

About this clonotype itself: A much bigger clone sits one base away, suggesting this may be a read error. This sequence joins TRBV12-3 or TRBV12-4 and TRBJ2-7; tentatively, D is TRBD1 (5 bases). This CDR3 has 14 residues. With 8 bases removed from V and 4 bases from J, the gap between germline ends came to 18 bases. This chain's CDR3 is CASGLTAGFYEQYF. The CDR3 nucleotides are TGTGCCAGCGGCTTGACAGCAGGCTTTTACGAGCAGTACTTC.

The rearrangement links TRBV11-2 to TRBJ2-2; 8 nucleotides agree with TRBD2. The CDR3 is made up of 14 amino acids. Germline lookup yields CDR1 SGHAT and CDR2 FQNNGV. CDR3 DNA sequence: TGTGATAGCAGCTTTGGAGCGGGAGCCGGGGAGCTGTTTTTT. The encoded protein is CDSSFGAGAGELFF. The variable domain in full, completed from reference TRBV11-2 and TRBJ2-2, reads EAGVAQSPRYKIIEKRQSVAFWCNPISGHATLYWYQQILGQGPKLLIQFQNNGVVDDSQLPKDRFSAERLKGVDSTLKIQPAKLEDSAVYLCDSSFGAGAGELFFGEGSRLTVL.

This clonotype was observed a handful of times. The genes are TRBV28 and TRBJ2-1, with TRBD2 identical over 9 bases. Germline CDR1 reads MDHEN; CDR2 reads SYDVKM. This CDR3 is built from 14 residues. V lost 8 bases and J lost 7; bases outside the gene matches: 9. For the CDR3, the DNA is TGTGCCAGCGTTCGGGCGGGAGGGGTAAATGAGCAGTTCTTC. Its translation is CASVRAGGVNEQFF. Looking up the rest from reference TRBV28 and TRBJ2-1 gives the full variable domain: DVKVTQSSRYLVKRTGEKVFLECVQDMDHENMFWYRQDPGLGLRLIYFSYDVKMKEKGDIPEGYSVSREKKERFSLILESASTNQTSMYLCASVRAGGVNEQFFGPGTRLTVL.

With respect to this clonotype: It is likely a read error, because the conserved phenylalanine at the end of the CDR3 is missing. CDR3 in amino acids: CASSLFAGGPRNEQFV. The CDR3, as DNA: TGTGCCAGCAGCTTATTTGCGGGAGGGCCTAGAAATGAGCAGTTCGTC. V gene TRBV11-1 combines with J gene TRBJ2-1; TRBD2 matches at 9 bases. V lost 2 bases and J lost 7; bases outside the gene matches: 9. This CDR3 contains 16 residues. CDR1 and CDR2 (germline): SGHAT, FQDESV (reference sequence).

A few counts support this clonotype. The chain employs TRBV2 and TRBJ1-2, with 7 bases lining up with TRBD1. Germline assignment: CDR1 SNHLY and CDR2 FYNNEI. V lost 0 bases to trimming and J lost 6 bases; unmatched junction nucleotides: 7. CDR3 length equals 15 residues. Here the CDR3 reads CASSEARGRRHGYTF. In nucleotides, the CDR3 is TGTGCCAGCAGTGAAGCAAGGGGGCGCCGGCATGGCTACACCTTC.

With respect to this clonotype: The conserved final phenylalanine or tryptophan is absent from the CDR3, which likely points to a read error. The chain combines TRBV6-2 or TRBV6-3 with TRBJ2-5, with 8 bases aligning to TRBD1. The CDR3 has 13 residues. Germline values: CDR1 MNHEY, CDR2 SVGEGT. The CDR3 spells CAATGQGGRGQYS. The CDR3 DNA sequence: TGTGCAGCCACTGGACAGGGTGGACGTGGCCAGTACTCC.

The chain combines TRBV11-2 with TRBJ2-5; TRBD2 matches 13 bases. The CDR3 extends over 15 amino acids. V shed 3 bases, J shed 4 bases, and the junction held 2 bases outside the gene matches. Germline V gene sequence: CDR1 SGHAT, CDR2 FQNNGV. In nucleotides, the CDR3 is TGTGCCAGCAGCTTTACTAGCGGGAGGGTAGAGACCCAGTACTTC. Its protein product is CASSFTSGRVETQYF.

J is TRBJ2-5 and V is TRBV5-1; 9 bases are shared with TRBD2. Germline lookup yields CDR1 SGHRS and CDR2 YFSETQ. CDR3 length: 16 residues. V was clipped by 3 bases and J by 3 bases; unmatched bases: 9. CDR3 sequence (DNA): TGCGCCAGCAGCTCCGAGAGGACTAGCGCGAAAGAGACCCAGTACTTC. Residues: CASSSERTSAKETQYF.

Notes on this clonotype: One end of the junction is discordant with germline, which a read error may explain. The chain has TRBV6-2 or TRBV6-3 and TRBJ2-2, with 7 bases fitting TRBD1. CDR1 is MNHEY and CDR2 is SVGEGT in the germline V gene. The CDR3 sequence is 13 residues long. In DNA form, the CDR3 reads TGTGCCAGCAGTTTCAGGGGGACCGAGGAGCTGTTTTTT. It translates to CASSFRGTEELFF.

The chain recombines TRBV5-1 with TRBJ2-1, with 9 bases aligning to TRBD2. CDR3 length: 15 amino acids. CDR1 and CDR2 from the germline V gene are SGHRS and YFSETQ. The junction had 12 bases not matched to a gene; V was cut back by 3 bases and J by 11 bases. CDR3 bases: TGCGCCAGCAGCTGGGTTGGCGGGAGGGCAGGTAAGCAGTTCTTC. Translation gives CASSWVGGRAGKQFF.

A remark on this clonotype: A much larger clone differs by one base, so this may be a read error. The genes are TRBV10-3 and TRBJ2-7; 9 bases are shared with TRBD2. This CDR3 spans 16 amino acids. The germline gives CDR1 ENHRY, CDR2 SYGVKD. After removal of 3 bases from V and 6 bases from J, the junction contained 12 bases not matched to a gene. The CDR3 nucleotides are TGTGCCATCAGTGACCCCAGGACTAGCGTAGCCTGCGAGCAGTACTTC. It is translated as CAISDPRTSVACEQYF.

There are a few counts of this clonotype. The chain recombines TRBV5-1 with TRBJ2-1; D is uncertain. This CDR3 contains 12 residues. The germline V gene has CDR1 SGHRS and CDR2 YFSETQ. Between the trimmed V and J ends, which lost 0 bases and 8 bases, there was a span of 6 bases. The CDR3 sequence is CASSLAGDEQFF. Here the CDR3 DNA reads TGCGCCAGCAGCTTGGCGGGCGATGAGCAGTTCTTC.

A remark on this clonotype: It is likely a read error, because the conserved phenylalanine at the end of the CDR3 is missing. Because the CDR3's place on the DNA is in doubt, the DNA is left out and the CDR3 is given as listed by TCRdb. V gene TRBV6-1 combines with J gene TRBJ2-2; the D call TRBD2 from the table was never checked on the DNA. Germline loops: CDR1 MNHNS, CDR2 SASEGT. Including both end residues, the CDR3 is 17 amino acids long. This CDR3 reads CASSAGTSGLPTGELFL.

As concerns this clonotype: At one end, the junction sequence differs from germline, possibly due to a read error. The V gene is TRBV5-1, the J gene TRBJ1-1; TRBD1 matches 7 bases. In germline, CDR1 is SGHRS, CDR2 YFSETQ. The length of the CDR3 is 16 residues. In DNA, the CDR3 is TGCGCCAGCAGCATTGGAGACAGGGACATGAACACTGAAGCCTTCTTT. Encoded protein: CASSIGDRDMNTEAFF. Full variable domain (outside the CDR3, taken from reference TRBV5-1 and TRBJ1-1): KAGVTQTPRYLIKTRGQQVTLSCSPISGHRSVSWYQQTPGQGLQFLFEYFSETQRNKGNFPGRFSGRQFSNSRSEMNVSTLELGDSALYLCASSIGDRDMNTEAFFGQGTRLTVV.

This clonotype has at least ten counts. This chain joins TRBV11-2 and TRBJ2-5; no clear D. The V gene's germline CDR1 is SGHAT and CDR2 FQNNGV. CDR3 size: 15 residues. The V end was cut by 0 bases, the J end by 5 bases, with 13 bases between. CDR3: CASSLELAGWETQYF. The DNA for the CDR3 is TGTGCCAGCAGCTTAGAATTAGCAGGATGGGAGACCCAGTACTTC.

As for this clonotype: A much larger clone differs by one base, so this may be a read error. The chain recombines TRBV6-1 with TRBJ2-5; D possibly corresponds to TRBD2 (5 bases). The CDR3 has 15 residues. The germline gives CDR1 MNHNS, CDR2 SASEGT. Trimming shortened V by 6 bases and J by 0 bases, and 14 bases separated the two germline ends. The chain's CDR3 is CASSRRTADQETQYF. CDR3 DNA sequence: TGTGCCAGCAGCCGGAGGACGGCGGACCAAGAGACCCAGTACTTC.

This sequence joins TRBV12-3 or TRBV12-4 and TRBJ2-3; D gene ambiguous. V lost 6 bases and J 4 bases, leaving 17 bases between the germline ends. This CDR3 spans 15 amino acids. The CDR3 sequence: CASRGQIGIPDTQYF. Here the CDR3 DNA reads TGTGCCAGCAGGGGCCAAATAGGGATACCAGATACGCAGTATTTT.

A word on this clonotype: Being one base from a much bigger clone, this may be a read error. The gene calls are TRBV7-8 and TRBJ2-3; D gene unclear. CDR3 size: 14 residues. V dropped 2 bases and J dropped 0 bases, with 6 bases sitting between them. Germline V gene lookup returns CDR1 SGHVS and CDR2 FQNEAQ. The CDR3: CASSLCGSTDTQYF. CDR3 in DNA: TGTGCCAGCAGCTTATGCGGAAGCACAGATACGCAGTATTTT.

The chain has TRBV5-1 and TRBJ2-3, with 9 bases matching TRBD1. The junction had 8 bases not matched to a gene; V was cut back by 4 bases and J by 5 bases. The CDR3 spans 15 residues. From germline, CDR1 is SGHRS and CDR2 YFSETQ. This CDR3 reads CASSPGGQGEDTQYF. The CDR3 DNA is TGCGCCAGCAGCCCCGGGGGACAGGGCGAAGATACGCAGTATTTT.

There are many counts of this clonotype. The rearrangement uses TRBV4-1 and TRBJ2-3; possibly TRBD2 for D (5 bases). This CDR3 comprises 13 residues. The V gene lost 3 bases and the J gene lost 9 bases, with 13 bases spanning the gap. Germline V gene data show CDR1 as MGHRA and CDR2 as YSYEKL. The CDR3 region has the DNA TGCGCCAGCAGCCAGTTAGCGTACCTAACGCAGTATTTT. This encodes CASSQLAYLTQYF.

Details on this clonotype: One junction end disagrees with the germline gene, perhaps due to a read error. J is TRBJ2-1 and V is TRBV6-2 or TRBV6-3; D unresolved. The germline V gene has CDR1 MNHEY and CDR2 SVGEGT. CDR3 length equals 12 residues. The CDR3 protein is CASSYSLREQLF. CDR3 DNA: TGTGCAAGCAGTTACTCTCTACGTGAGCAGCTCTTC.

This clonotype was detected ten times or more. The J gene is TRBJ2-3, the V gene TRBV29-1, with D uncertain. Germline CDR1 and CDR2: SQVTM and ANQGSEA. The ends were cut back, 3 bases at V and 6 bases at J, with 10 bases in the middle. The CDR3 is 12 residues long. The CDR3 DNA is TGCAGCGTTGAGGCCGTGGCGGATACGCAGTATTTT. Translated: CSVEAVADTQYF.